What follows are 18 T cell receptor beta chains derived from one specimen sequenced in a study of human T cells and chemical hapten exposure. The sample's time point: pre-sensitization, week 0. Treatment of the sample: therapeutic diphenylcyclopropenone sensitization with weekly scalp DPC. One entry per CDR3 protein results from TCRdb running MiXCR on the RACE reads. The table records approximately 50,000 distinct CDR3 sequences, approximately 10% of them present only once. The specimen comprised whole blood, sampled in connection with sensitization to the hapten diphenylcyclopropenone (DPC). Receptors were obtained from a woman in her 40s with alopecia areata. Some clones in this sample may be carry-over from other donors' samples.

This clonotype was counted ten times or more. The chain uses TRBV6-2 or TRBV6-3 and TRBJ1-1; 7 nucleotides match TRBD1. The CDR3 loop spans 13 amino acids. The junction had 7 bases not matched to a gene; V was cut back by 7 bases and J by 5 bases. CDR1 and CDR2 from the germline V gene are MNHEY and SVGEGT. The CDR3 DNA is TGTGCCAGCATGGCAGGGGGGGGGACTGAAGCTTTCTTT. Translated, it gives CASMAGGGTEAFF.

This clonotype was counted ten times or more. This chain connects TRBV11-3 to TRBJ2-3, with 8 bases that match TRBD2. After removal of 5 bases from V and 0 bases from J, the junction contained 4 bases not matched to a gene. Per the germline V gene, CDR1 is SGHNT and CDR2 is YENEEA. CDR3 length: 15 amino acids. The CDR3, as DNA: TGTGCCAGCAGCCTCCGACTAGCGAGCACAGATACGCAGTATTTT. Protein: CASSLRLASTDTQYF.

This clonotype was seen ten or more times. The CDR3 here is CAISDPGRSSSGNTIYF. DNA for the CDR3: TGTGCCATCAGTGACCCGGGACGGTCCAGCTCTGGAAACACCATATATTTT. V usage is TRBV10-3 and J usage is TRBJ1-3, with D tentatively TRBD1 (5 bases). Trimming took 3 bases from V and 0 from J, leaving 15 bases between them. The germline V gene has CDR1 ENHRY and CDR2 SYGVKD. CDR3 length equals 17 residues.

The V gene is TRBV18, the J gene TRBJ1-5; weak D call: TRBD1 (6 bases). Germline V lookup: CDR1 KGHSH, CDR2 LQKENI. The germline V and J ends were trimmed by 2 bases and 2 bases, with 7 bases remaining between them. This CDR3 has 14 amino acids. CDR3 residues: CASSPNRGNQPQHF. In DNA, the CDR3 is TGTGCCAGCTCACCAAACAGGGGCAATCAGCCCCAGCATTTT.

The table lists this clonotype with many counts. The chain joins TRBV6-6 to TRBJ2-6; no firm D call. CDR1 MNHNY and CDR2 SVGAGI come from the germline V gene (reference sequence). V was pared by 7 bases and J by 4 bases, with 11 bases between. The length of the CDR3 is 14 residues. CDR3 DNA sequence: TGTGCCAGCAATGAGACCCCCGGGGCCAACGTCCTGACTTTC. Protein product: CASNETPGANVLTF.

This clonotype came up a few times. The V gene is TRBV5-1, the J gene TRBJ2-2; D assignment may be TRBD1 or TRBD2 (6 bases each). CDR1 is SGHRS, CDR2 YFSETQ, per germline. Trimming removed 4 bases from V and 4 bases from J, with 17 bases in between. The CDR3 covers 16 residues. In nucleotides, the CDR3 is TGCGCCAGCAGCGAACGTGAGGGGGGTAGCACCGGGGAGCTGTTTTTT. It is translated as CASSEREGGSTGELFF. The full variable domain, completed using reference TRBV5-1 and TRBJ2-2, is KAGVTQTPRYLIKTRGQQVTLSCSPISGHRSVSWYQQTPGQGLQFLFEYFSETQRNKGNFPGRFSGRQFSNSRSEMNVSTLELGDSALYLCASSEREGGSTGELFFGEGSRLTVL.

The table lists this clonotype with many counts. J is TRBJ2-2 and V is TRBV19; D possibly uses TRBD1 or TRBD2 (5 bases each). Per germline, CDR1 LNHDA and CDR2 SQIVND (reference sequence). V was cut by 9 bases and J by 2 bases, with 13 bases left in between. The CDR3 has 14 amino acids. Here the CDR3 DNA reads TGTGCCAGCGTCCTGGGACCAAACACCGGGGAGCTGTTTTTT. As protein: CASVLGPNTGELFF.

CDR3 DNA: TGTGCCAGCAGCTCCCCTCAAGGGGCAGGCGGGGCCAACGTCCTGACTTTC. As protein: CASSSPQGAGGANVLTF. The chain uses TRBV7-3 and TRBJ2-6, with D tentatively TRBD1 (5 bases). V lost 4 bases, J lost 4 bases, and 17 bases lay in between. From germline, CDR1 is SGHTA and CDR2 FQGTGA. The CDR3 has 17 residues.

This clonotype was detected many times. The chain carries TRBV6-2 or TRBV6-3 and TRBJ1-1, with 8 bases matching TRBD1. Trimming took 6 bases from V and 5 from J; bases not matched to a gene: 11. The CDR3 has 15 residues. The germline V gene has CDR1 MNHEY and CDR2 SVGEGT. CDR3: CASSLPGTGITEAFF. The CDR3 DNA follows: TGTGCCAGCAGCCTCCCCGGGACAGGAATAACTGAAGCTTTCTTT.

A word on this clonotype: A much larger clone is a single base away; this may be a read error. The chain combines TRBV20-1 with TRBJ1-5; a possible D gene is TRBD1 (5 bases). Germline-derived CDR1 and CDR2 are DFQATT and SNEGSKA (reference sequence). The CDR3 has 14 amino acids. CDR3 residues: CSATQVYSNQPLHF. The CDR3 nucleotides read TGCAGTGCTACACAGGTTTATAGCAATCAGCCCCTGCATTTT.

This clonotype was seen ten or more times. The V call is TRBV29-1, the J call TRBJ1-2; TRBD1 matches 12 bases. Per the germline V gene, CDR1 is SQVTM and CDR2 is ANQGSEA. CDR3 size: 13 residues. The V and J ends lost 7 bases and 2 bases, in that order; junction bases with no gene match: 2. The CDR3 here is CSAGTGGNYGYTF. The CDR3 DNA reads as TGCAGCGCTGGGACAGGGGGCAACTATGGCTACACCTTC.

The rearrangement uses TRBV29-1 and TRBJ2-4; D is undetermined. In germline, CDR1 is SQVTM, CDR2 ANQGSEA. The V end was cut by 4 bases, the J end by 6 bases, with 13 bases between. CDR3 size: 13 residues. The CDR3 is CSVAAQKGNIQYF. The DNA for the CDR3 is TGCAGCGTTGCGGCTCAGAAGGGAAACATTCAGTACTTC.

In this sample, this clonotype turned up many times. The chain joins TRBV25-1 to TRBJ2-1; no definite D call. Germline values: CDR1 MGHDK, CDR2 SYGVNS. Trimming pared 5 bases from V and 4 bases from J, leaving 12 bases between. CDR3 length: 14 amino acids. The CDR3 nucleotides are TGTGCCAGCAGTCCGCCGACATTATACAATGAGCAGTTCTTC. This gives the protein CASSPPTLYNEQFF.

In its sample, this clonotype was seen many times. V and J are TRBV27 and TRBJ1-2; weak D call: TRBD1 (6 bases). The germline V gene encodes CDR1 MNHEY and CDR2 SMNVEV (reference sequence). The length of the CDR3 is 14 residues. V lost 3 bases to trimming and J lost 7 bases, with 15 bases between them. The CDR3, as DNA: TGTGCCAGCAGTTTTCGCGGGGGCGACGGTGGCTACACCTTC. Translation: CASSFRGGDGGYTF.

This clonotype has ten or more counts. The chain carries TRBV6-1 and TRBJ2-1; a weak D match, TRBD1 (5 bases). Trimming pared 4 bases from V and 7 bases from J, leaving 14 bases between. Looked up from germline, CDR1 is MNHNS and CDR2 is SASEGT. The CDR3 contains 14 residues. The chain's CDR3 is CASSVRGAGNEQFF. CDR3 nucleotides: TGTGCCAGCAGTGTCCGTGGGGCTGGAAATGAGCAGTTCTTC.

This clonotype appeared a few times. This sequence joins TRBV6-2 or TRBV6-3 and TRBJ2-7; the D is unclear. V lost 2 bases and J 5 bases, leaving 16 bases between the germline ends. Germline V gives CDR1 MNHEY, CDR2 SVGEGT. This CDR3 spans 15 amino acids. The DNA of the CDR3 is TGTGCCAGCAGTTACCGCAGTTCTCAAACGGACGAGCAGTACTTC. Protein product: CASSYRSSQTDEQYF.

This clonotype was counted ten times or more. This chain connects TRBV19 to TRBJ1-5; 8 bases fit TRBD1. Losses at the gene ends were 3 bases for V and 9 bases for J; bases not matched to a gene: 1. The germline V gene has CDR1 LNHDA and CDR2 SQIVND (reference sequence). CDR3 length: 12 amino acids. CDR3 DNA: TGTGCCAGTAGTATTACAGGGGGGCCCCAGCATTTT. This gives the protein CASSITGGPQHF.

This clonotype was seen more than once but under ten times. The chain is built from TRBV7-8 and TRBJ1-6; weak D call: TRBD1 (5 bases). Trimming shortened V by 5 bases and J by 3 bases, and 17 bases separated the two germline ends. The germline V gene has CDR1 SGHVS and CDR2 FQNEAQ. CDR3 length: 17 amino acids. In DNA form, the CDR3 reads TGTGCCAGCAGCCCGAAAGAGGGGTTGGGCTATAATTCACCCCTCCACTTT. Encoded protein: CASSPKEGLGYNSPLHF.